This T cell receptor beta chain was captured by sequencing in a study of blood T cells in healthy people across ages. Points from the study as a whole: Among long-lived donors, naive CD4+ cells were more numerous and diversity higher than in aged donors. A conclusive naive versus antigen-experienced comparison was prevented by the unsorted PBMCs.

V was pared by 1 base and J by 5 bases, with 6 bases of the junction left unmatched. Germline lookup yields CDR1 SGHTA and CDR2 FQGTGA. This CDR3 region has 15 residues. Ranging in age from about 6 to 95, the donors were healthy Caucasian individuals from Russia. Drawn from each donor were ten milliliters of peripheral blood. The use of a sample-barcoded 5' primer and a J-beta primer mix characterized a second PCR of about 7 to 12 cycles. MiXCR, run by TCRdb on the 5' RACE reads, gives a single entry per CDR3 protein. This table holds roughly 800,000 distinct CDR3 sequences, 55% to 70% found once. In regard to this clonotype: Its matching antigen is unknown.

Sample: blood. The sequence was collected from a young man in good health. The chain employs TRBV7-3 and TRBJ2-7; the match to TRBD2 covers 9 bases. The CDR3 protein is CASSLSPSGAHEQYF. Written as DNA, the CDR3 is TGTGCCAGCAGCTTAAGCCCTAGCGGGGCCCACGAGCAGTACTTC.